These 15 T cell receptor beta chains came from one sample sequenced in a study of CXCR3-negative and CXCR3-positive naive CD8 T cells. Study-wide results and caveats: CXCR3-positive naive cells had TRB CDR3s that were more hydrophobic than CXCR3-negative naive cells had.

Via 5' RACE with UMI labels, TRB cDNA libraries were prepared. TCRdb derives one entry per CDR3 protein from the 5' RACE reads, leaving out DNA. The sample spans 130,000 to 150,000 distinct CDR3 sequences; the ten largest clones claim approximately 0.27%. No antigens are known for them. Sequenced: naive CXCR3+ CD8+ T cells from blood. Noted subset: CD45RO-CCR7+CD27+CD95- naive CD8+ T cells expressing CXCR3 (TNR3+). These receptors originate from a human donor in good health. Some clones in this sample may be carry-over from other donors' samples.

The rearrangement joins TRBV12-3 or TRBV12-4 to TRBJ2-7; the D call from TCRdb, TRBD1, cannot be confirmed without DNA. CDR3 size: 18 residues. The CDR3 sequence: CASSLFDRGPLTSYEQYF.

The CDR3 loop reads CASSPPGQGFNTIYF. The rearrangement uses TRBV7-9 and TRBJ1-3; as DNA is missing, the TRBD1 call by TCRdb cannot be tested. The CDR3 totals 15 residues. CDR1 SEHNR and CDR2 FQNEAQ come from the germline V gene (reference sequence).

V and J are TRBV18 and TRBJ2-5. The length of the CDR3 is 14 residues. Germline loops: CDR1 KGHSH, CDR2 LQKENI. This chain's CDR3 is CASSPPVDQETQYF. Supplemented by reference TRBV18 and TRBJ2-5, the full variable domain reads NAGVMQNPRHLVRRRGQEARLRCSPMKGHSHVYWYRQLPEEGLKFMVYLQKENIIDESGMPKERFSAEFPKEGPSILRIQQVVRGDSAAYFCASSPPVDQETQYFGPGTRLLVL.

The J gene is TRBJ2-1, the V gene TRBV7-9; TCRdb's D call of TRBD1 is untestable without DNA. The CDR3 contains 13 residues. Germline V lookup: CDR1 SEHNR, CDR2 FQNEAQ (reference sequence). The CDR3 reads CASISGGNNEQFF.

The chain combines TRBV4-1 with TRBJ1-1; TCRdb designates TRBD1, a call that cannot be tested without DNA. The length of the CDR3 is 14 residues. Germline V gene sequence: CDR1 MGHRA, CDR2 YSYEKL. CDR3 protein: CASSQGDLNTGAFF.

The genes are TRBV9 and TRBJ2-1; TCRdb reports TRBD2, a call that lacks DNA to check it against. This CDR3 is built from 16 residues. Looked up from germline, CDR1 is SGDLS and CDR2 is YYNGEE. CDR3 protein: CASSAPTSGKDNEQFF.

The chain combines TRBV12-3 or TRBV12-4 with TRBJ2-1; with no DNA, the TCRdb D assignment of TRBD1 cannot be verified. This CDR3 comprises 16 residues. This chain's CDR3 is CASGPFPGQVRDEQFF.

This sequence joins TRBV7-3 and TRBJ1-1. The CDR3 is 13 residues long. In germline, CDR1 is SGHTA, CDR2 FQGTGA. Here the CDR3 reads CASSPTGNTEAFF.

The rearrangement joins TRBV29-1 to TRBJ2-7; TCRdb's D call, TRBD2, is unchecked because there is no DNA. Germline lookup yields CDR1 SQVTM and CDR2 ANQGSEA. This CDR3 comprises 16 residues. This chain's CDR3 is CSVELAGDLLTYEQYF.

The genes are TRBV29-1 and TRBJ1-2; the D gene TCRdb calls, TRBD1, cannot be checked with no DNA. Germline V lookup: CDR1 SQVTM, CDR2 ANQGSEA. The length of the CDR3 is 11 residues. This chain's CDR3 is CSVEQGDGYTF.

V is TRBV7-6 and J is TRBJ2-5; TCRdb's assignment of TRBD1 cannot be checked, as there is no DNA. The CDR3 length is 15 residues. Germline values: CDR1 SGHVS, CDR2 FNYEAQ. This chain's CDR3 is CASSSTGVYVETQYF.

The J gene is TRBJ2-2, the V gene TRBV4-3. Germline V lookup: CDR1 LGHNA, CDR2 YSLEER. The CDR3 has 15 amino acids. CDR3 in amino acids: CASSQNSLNTGELFF.

The V call is TRBV6-2 or TRBV6-3, the J call TRBJ2-3; TCRdb selects TRBD1, and the lack of DNA leaves this call unchecked. The V gene's germline CDR1 is MNHEY and CDR2 SVGEGT. The CDR3 consists of 13 residues. The CDR3 region is CAAQTGNVDTQYF.

V is TRBV11-2 and J is TRBJ2-2; the TCRdb call, TRBD2, lacks DNA for checking. The CDR3 runs 15 residues. Per the germline V gene, CDR1 is SGHAT and CDR2 is FQNNGV. The CDR3 sequence: CASSSERLNTGELFF.

The chain combines TRBV12-3 or TRBV12-4 with TRBJ2-1; TCRdb's assignment of TRBD2 cannot be checked, as there is no DNA. CDR3 length equals 14 residues. Here the CDR3 reads CASRSLAGVNEQFF.